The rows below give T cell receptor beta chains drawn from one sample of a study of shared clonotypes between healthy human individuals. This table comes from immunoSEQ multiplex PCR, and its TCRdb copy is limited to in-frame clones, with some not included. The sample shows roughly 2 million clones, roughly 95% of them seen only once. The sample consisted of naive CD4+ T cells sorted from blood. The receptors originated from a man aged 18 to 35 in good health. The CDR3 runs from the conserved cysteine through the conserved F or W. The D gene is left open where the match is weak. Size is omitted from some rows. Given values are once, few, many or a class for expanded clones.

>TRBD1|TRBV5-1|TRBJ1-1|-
CASSQTGDTEAFF
TGCGCCAGCAGCCAGACAGGGGACACTGAAGCTTTCTTT
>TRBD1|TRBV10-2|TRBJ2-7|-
CASSDWDSSYEQYF
TGCGCCAGCAGCGATTGGGACAGCTCCTACGAGCAGTACTTC
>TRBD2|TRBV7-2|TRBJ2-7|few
CASSLSSGRAYFTYEQYF
TGTGCCAGCAGTTTATCTAGCGGGAGGGCCTACTTTACCTACGAGCAGTACTTC
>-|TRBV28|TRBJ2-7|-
CASKTTEYPYEQYF
TGTGCCAGCAAAACGACAGAGTACCCCTACGAGCAGTACTTC
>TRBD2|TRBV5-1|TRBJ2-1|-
CASSGPPAGGRNEQFF
TGCGCCAGCAGCGGACCCCCAGCGGGGGGTAGAAATGAGCAGTTCTTC
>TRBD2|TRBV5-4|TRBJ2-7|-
CASSLSLAGSYEQYF
TGTGCCAGCAGCTTGTCACTAGCGGGCTCCTACGAGCAGTACTTC
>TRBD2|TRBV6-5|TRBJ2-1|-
CASGTSYSSYNEQFF
TGTGCCAGCGGGACTAGCTACAGCTCCTACAATGAGCAGTTCTTC
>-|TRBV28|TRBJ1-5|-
CASSLLVKGGRDQPQHF
TGTGCCAGCAGTTTATTGGTCAAGGGGGGCAGGGATCAGCCCCAGCATTTT
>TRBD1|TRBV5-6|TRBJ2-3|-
CASSKRTGGTDTQYF
TGTGCCAGCAGCAAAAGGACAGGGGGCACAGATACGCAGTATTTT
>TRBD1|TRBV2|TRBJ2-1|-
CASSSDRASYNEQFF
TGTGCCAGCAGTTCGGACAGGGCTAGCTACAATGAGCAGTTCTTC
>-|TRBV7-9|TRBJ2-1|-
CASSSNRLGRCDEQFF
TGTGCCAGCAGCTCCAACAGACTAGGACGGTGCGATGAGCAGTTCTTC
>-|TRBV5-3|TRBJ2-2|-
CARSLNLRYTGELFF
TGTGCCAGAAGCTTGAACCTACGATACACCGGGGAGCTGTTTTTT
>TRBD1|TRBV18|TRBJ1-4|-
CASSPGQREKLFF
TGTGCCAGCTCCCCGGGACAGCGTGAAAAACTGTTTTTT
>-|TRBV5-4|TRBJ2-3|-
CASSLAAGNTQYF
TGTGCCAGCAGCTTGGCCGCCGGGAATACGCAGTATTTT
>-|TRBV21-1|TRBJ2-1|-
CAKKVHSGEQFF
TGTGCCAAGAAGGTCCACTCCGGTGAGCAGTTCTTC
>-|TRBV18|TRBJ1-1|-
CASSPPSAGESTEAFF
TGTGCCAGCTCACCACCGTCGGCAGGGGAGTCCACTGAAGCTTTCTTT
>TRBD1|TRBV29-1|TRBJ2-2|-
CSVADRAPTGELFF
TGCAGCGTTGCCGACAGGGCCCCCACCGGGGAGCTGTTTTTT
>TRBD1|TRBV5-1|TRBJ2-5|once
CASSLGQGQTQYF
TGCGCCAGCAGCTTGGGACAGGGACAGACCCAGTACTTC
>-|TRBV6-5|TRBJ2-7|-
CASRRREGSEQYF
TGTGCCAGCAGGCGACGAGAGGGGAGCGAGCAGTACTTC
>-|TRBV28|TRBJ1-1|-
CASSPHAASTEAFF
TGTGCCAGCAGTCCCCATGCGGCGAGCACTGAAGCTTTCTTT
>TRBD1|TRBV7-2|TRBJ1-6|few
CASSLDRGGNSPLHF
TGTGCCAGCAGCTTAGACAGGGGTGGTAATTCACCCCTCCACTTT
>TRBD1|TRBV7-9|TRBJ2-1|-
CAVDRASYNEQFF
TGTGCCGTTGACAGGGCTTCCTACAATGAGCAGTTCTTC
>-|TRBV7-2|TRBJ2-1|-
CASSLGGQTGYSYNEQFF
TGTGCCAGCAGCTTAGGAGGCCAAACAGGGTACTCCTACAATGAGCAGTTCTTC
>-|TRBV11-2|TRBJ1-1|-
CASSPATEAFF
TGTGCCAGCAGCCCCGCGACTGAAGCTTTCTTT
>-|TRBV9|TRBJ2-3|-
CASSVGPGMADTQYF
TGTGCCAGCAGCGTAGGTCCCGGGATGGCAGATACGCAGTATTTT
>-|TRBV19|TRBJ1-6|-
CASRAADSYNSPLHF
TGTGCCAGTAGAGCGGCCGACAGCTATAATTCACCCCTCCACTTT
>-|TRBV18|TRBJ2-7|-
CASSPQGISDEQYF
TGTGCCAGCTCACCTCAGGGAATTAGCGACGAGCAGTACTTC
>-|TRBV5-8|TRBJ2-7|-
CASRRDRSAGVNEQYF
TGTGCCAGCAGGCGGGATCGATCGGCAGGGGTGAACGAGCAGTACTTC
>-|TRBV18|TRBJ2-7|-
CASSLRGLSYEQYF
TGTGCCAGCTCTCTCAGAGGGTTAAGCTACGAGCAGTACTTC
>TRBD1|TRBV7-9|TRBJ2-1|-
CASTPGAGGESSYNEQFF
TGTGCCAGCACTCCCGGGGCAGGGGGCGAGAGCTCCTACAATGAGCAGTTCTTC